The clone carrying this T cell receptor (beta chain) was counted a few times. Its antigen is not identified. These data belong to a study of persistence of HIV-infected CD4 T cells. Study-wide points: Antigen-responding cells were enriched for degenerate expanded CDR3beta sequences.

This was the immunoSEQ version 4 assay in survey mode. Here immunoSEQ multiplex PCR was the method, and the copy in TCRdb shows in-frame clones only, minus some. The data show some 13,000 clones, with over 65% seen just once and about 7% held by the top ten. In germline, CDR1 is GTSNPN, CDR2 SVGIG (reference sequence). The CDR3 has 13 residues. V was pared by 1 base and J by 0 bases, with 4 bases between. The stimulus was an HIV-1 Gag 15-mer peptide pool, 0.9 to 1 ug/peptide/mL. CD4+ T cells upregulating both CD40 ligand and CD69 were sorted as responding cells. PBMCs were depleted of CD8+ T cells before stimulation.

This TCR derives from an adult man with HIV who was CMV-seropositive. Sequencing used CD4+ T cells sorted from PBMCs after approximately 19-hour stimulation, obtained from a patient who received antiretroviral therapy. The chain has TRBV30 and TRBJ1-3; no clear D gene. CDR3 DNA: TGTGCCTGGAGTGCCGGCTCTGGAAACACCATATATTTT. Translated, it gives CAWSAGSGNTIYF.